Following are 12 T cell receptor beta chains from one sample sequenced in a study of identical twins. TCRdb passed the 5' RACE reads through MiXCR, listing each CDR3 protein once. The sample holds a few hundred thousand distinct CDR3 sequences, 9% to 10% seen once. These data also formed part of another study, on yellow fever vaccine responses in identical twins.

The sequencing sample was made of PBMCs. The receptors stem from a young woman in good health.

The chain combines TRBV5-1 with TRBJ2-6; 12 bases align to TRBD2. Trimming took 4 bases from V and 3 from J; bases not matched to a gene: 8. Germline V CDR1 and CDR2: SGHRS, YFSETQ. The CDR3 length is 18 residues. The CDR3 loop is CASSATSGRGNGANVLTF. CDR3 bases: TGCGCCAGCAGCGCGACTAGCGGGAGAGGTAATGGGGCCAACGTCCTGACTTTC.

The V gene is TRBV7-9, the J gene TRBJ2-1, with D possibly TRBD1 on 5 matching bases. There are 14 residues in the CDR3. Germline CDR1 reads SEHNR; CDR2 reads FQNEAQ (reference sequence). V was trimmed by 7 bases and J by 9 bases, leaving 19 bases between them. CDR3 in amino acids: CASTPLDPRGEQFF. DNA of the CDR3: TGTGCCAGCACCCCCCTGGACCCTAGGGGTGAGCAGTTCTTC.

This clonotype was found a few times. The chain uses TRBV7-6 and TRBJ2-1; 8 bases align to TRBD2. V lost 2 bases to trimming and J lost 5 bases; unmatched junction nucleotides: 5. CDR3 length: 15 residues. Germline V gene lookup returns CDR1 SGHVS and CDR2 FNYEAQ. The chain's CDR3 is CASSLQRETHNEQFF. CDR3 nucleotides: TGTGCCAGCAGCTTACAGCGGGAGACCCACAATGAGCAGTTCTTC.

This clonotype occurred many times. The chain combines TRBV28 with TRBJ2-1; 9 bases are a match to TRBD1. This CDR3 comprises 18 residues. The germline V gene encodes CDR1 MDHEN and CDR2 SYDVKM. V lost 7 bases, J lost 7 bases, and 20 bases stayed unmatched. Written as DNA, the CDR3 is TGTGCCAGCACTCCCCTGCTGGACCCGGGACAGGGTAAGAATGAGCAGTTCTTC. Its translation: CASTPLLDPGQGKNEQFF.

The chain is built from TRBV4-3 and TRBJ2-3; 13 bases align to TRBD2. The CDR3 runs 18 residues. Germline assignment: CDR1 LGHNA and CDR2 YSLEER. Trimming took 2 bases from V and 0 from J; bases not matched to a gene: 5. CDR3 in amino acids: CASSQTLAGGPSTDTQYF. The CDR3 DNA is TGCGCCAGCAGCCAAACACTAGCGGGAGGGCCAAGCACAGATACGCAGTATTTT.

This clonotype was recorded a few times. The chain combines TRBV3-1 with TRBJ1-2; D not certain. CDR1 is LGHDT and CDR2 is YNNKEL in the germline V gene (reference sequence). The CDR3 is 13 amino acids. Between the trimmed V and J ends, which lost 3 bases and 7 bases, there was a span of 12 bases. The CDR3 sequence: CASSQTGYGGYTF. CDR3 sequence (DNA): TGTGCCAGCAGCCAGACTGGGTATGGTGGCTACACCTTC.

In its sample, this clonotype was seen many times. The chain has TRBV20-1 and TRBJ2-4; D gene uncertain. Per germline, CDR1 DFQATT and CDR2 SNEGSKA (reference sequence). This CDR3 is built from 14 residues. The V end lost 2 bases, the J end lost 0 bases, and 8 bases lay between the germline ends. DNA of the CDR3: TGCAGTGCTAGACTTTCCTTAGCCAAAAACATTCAGTACTTC. Its protein is CSARLSLAKNIQYF.

V is TRBV5-5 and J is TRBJ2-2; possibly TRBD1 or TRBD2 for D (7 bases each). The CDR3 extends over 18 amino acids. Trimming shortened V by 2 bases and J by 0 bases, and 17 bases separated the two germline ends. Germline values: CDR1 SGHKS, CDR2 YYEKEE (reference sequence). The CDR3 DNA follows: TGTGCCAGCAGCTTTTTGGGGAGGGGGCTGTCGAACACCGGGGAGCTGTTTTTT. It yields the protein CASSFLGRGLSNTGELFF.

This clonotype was seen more than once but under ten times. The rearrangement uses TRBV5-1 and TRBJ2-3, with D perhaps TRBD2 (5 bases). The CDR3 sequence is 15 residues long. V gave up 3 bases and J gave up 5 bases, with 16 bases separating them. Per germline, CDR1 SGHRS and CDR2 YFSETQ. The CDR3 protein is CASSSTRGKQDTQYF. The DNA of the CDR3 is TGCGCCAGCAGCTCCACTAGAGGAAAGCAAGATACGCAGTATTTT. Full variable domain (outside the CDR3, taken from reference TRBV5-1 and TRBJ2-3): KAGVTQTPRYLIKTRGQQVTLSCSPISGHRSVSWYQQTPGQGLQFLFEYFSETQRNKGNFPGRFSGRQFSNSRSEMNVSTLELGDSALYLCASSSTRGKQDTQYFGPGTRLTVL.

The V and J genes are TRBV11-2 and TRBJ2-1; D might be TRBD1 (5 bases). The germline gives CDR1 SGHAT, CDR2 FQNNGV. Trimming left V 6 bases short and J 4 bases short, with 16 bases between. CDR3 length equals 15 residues. The CDR3 bases are TGTGCCAGCAGTAAAACAGGTGATTCGTACAATGAGCAGTTCTTC. It specifies CASSKTGDSYNEQFF. Supplemented by reference TRBV11-2 and TRBJ2-1, the full variable domain reads EAGVAQSPRYKIIEKRQSVAFWCNPISGHATLYWYQQILGQGPKLLIQFQNNGVVDDSQLPKDRFSAERLKGVDSTLKIQPAKLEDSAVYLCASSKTGDSYNEQFFGPGTRLTVL.

This clonotype occurred many times. The chain uses TRBV3-1 and TRBJ2-3, with D tentatively TRBD2 (6 bases). The V end was cut by 4 bases, the J end by 2 bases, with 19 bases between. The CDR3 consists of 17 residues. The germline CDR1 and CDR2 sequences are LGHDT and YNNKEL (reference sequence). Written as DNA, the CDR3 is TGTGCCAGCAGCCTTAAGATGCCGGGACTCCTCACAGATACGCAGTATTTT. Protein sequence: CASSLKMPGLLTDTQYF.

This clonotype was detected ten times or more. This chain uses TRBV24-1 with TRBJ2-3, with D possibly matching TRBD2 (6 bases). Germline V gives CDR1 KGHDR, CDR2 SFDVKD. Deletions cut 3 bases from V and 2 bases from J, with 8 bases between. The CDR3 length is 14 residues. In DNA, the CDR3 is TGTGCCACCAGTGATGGACTAACCACAGATACGCAGTATTTT. Residues: CATSDGLTTDTQYF.